This T cell receptor beta chain was sequenced for a study of blood T cell repertoires in COVID-19. At the level of the study: PBMCs, B-cell-depleted T cells, or T cells were the source of the cDNA or gDNA that made up the material.

In the original processing: Amplifying reference gene primers gave estimates of nucleated cell counts. Assay used: immunoSEQ multiplex PCR; TCRdb lists only in-frame clones, some missing. Clone size and V and J calls were adopted from that table, with D and trimming inferred from the DNA. The table has about 59,000 clones, more than 60% seen once; the top ten hold less than 20%. This CDR3 has 14 amino acids. CDR1 and CDR2 from the germline V gene are SGHNT and YYREEE (reference sequence). With 0 bases clipped from V and 7 bases from J, the junction kept 3 bases outside the gene matches. The chain recombines TRBV5-4 with TRBJ2-1; 8 bases map to TRBD2. The material sequenced was peripheral blood. This TCR was sampled from a woman aged 45-60 years with active or convalescent COVID-19. DNA of the CDR3: TGTGCCAGCAGCTTGGATAGCGGGGAGAATGAGCAGTTCTTC. It specifies CASSLDSGENEQFF.